The 9 T cell receptor beta chains given below trace back to one sample, sequenced in a study of cytomegalovirus exposure and HLA in healthy donors. In the PCR, 60 Vbeta and 13 Jbeta primers were used. The protocol was immunoSEQ multiplex PCR, while the TCRdb copy is restricted to in-frame clones and leaves out a portion. The data contain some 130,000 clones, 82% of them singletons. Sequencing used PBMCs. The receptors were gathered from a male donor in good health and CMV-seropositive.

Concerning this clone: This specimen includes other DNA sequences encoding the same CDR3. The chain has TRBV7-2 and TRBJ1-1; D is unresolved. V was cut by 5 bases and J by 1 base, with 8 bases left in between. The CDR3 is 13 amino acids. In germline, CDR1 is SGHTA, CDR2 FQGNSA. The CDR3 bases are TGTGCCAGCAGCCTCCGGGGGAACACTGAAGCTTTCTTT. Translated: CASSLRGNTEAFF.

V gene TRBV10-3 combines with J gene TRBJ2-2; D is possibly TRBD1 (6 bases). V was trimmed by 7 bases and J by 4 bases, leaving 10 bases between them. The CDR3 runs to 13 residues. Germline-derived CDR1 and CDR2 are ENHRY and SYGVKD. The CDR3 sequence: CAITDRSTGELFF. Here the CDR3 DNA reads TGTGCCATCACTGACAGGTCCACCGGGGAGCTGTTTTTT.

This clone was counted a single time. The chain carries TRBV23-1 and TRBJ1-3; no clear D gene. TRBV23-1 is identified as an open reading frame with a role that is uncertain. This CDR3 contains 17 residues. Deletions cut 4 bases from V and 0 bases from J, with 16 bases between. CDR3 region: CASSPRERTISGNTIYF. The CDR3 region has the DNA TGCGCCAGCAGTCCTCGGGAGCGAACGATCTCTGGAAACACCATATATTTT.

This clone showed up just once. This sequence joins TRBV27 and TRBJ2-5, with D perhaps matching TRBD2 (6 bases). V gave up 5 bases and J gave up 2 bases, with 12 bases separating them. The CDR3 loop spans 14 amino acids. The germline CDR1 and CDR2 sequences are MNHEY and SMNVEV (reference sequence). The CDR3 bases are TGTGCCAGCAGTGGAGGGGTTAGGCAAGAGACCCAGTACTTC. Translating gives CASSGGVRQETQYF.

The gene calls are TRBV6-6 and TRBJ1-5; D might be TRBD1 (6 bases). The germline V and J ends were trimmed by 6 bases and 7 bases, with 22 bases remaining between them. Germline V CDR1 and CDR2: MNHNY, SVGAGI (reference sequence). This CDR3 has 16 residues. CDR3 in DNA: TGTGCCAGCAGCCTCCTTGCGGGGGACACCAGCCAGCCCCAGCATTTT. It specifies CASSLLAGDTSQPQHF.

The table lists this clone with a few counts. The chain combines TRBV2 with TRBJ2-1; a weak D match, TRBD2 (6 bases). There are 15 residues in the CDR3. Germline lookup yields CDR1 SNHLY and CDR2 FYNNEI. Trimming pared 2 bases from V and 15 bases from J, leaving 23 bases between. The CDR3 DNA reads TGTGCCAGCAGTGAAAATGTATGGGAGGCCGCACGGCCGTTCTTC. Protein product: CASSENVWEAARPFF.

The V call is TRBV11-2, the J call TRBJ2-7, with 11 bases that match TRBD2. The CDR3 length is 16 residues. The V gene end was trimmed by 4 bases and the J gene end by 2 bases; junction bases not matched to a gene: 7. Germline V gives CDR1 SGHAT, CDR2 FQNNGV. CDR3 in amino acids: CASSSQGTSGPYEQYF. DNA for the CDR3: TGTGCCAGCAGCTCCCAGGGGACTAGCGGACCCTACGAGCAGTACTTC.

V and J are TRBV30 and TRBJ1-4; D is uncertain. Trimming removed 0 bases from V and 4 bases from J, with 6 bases in between. The CDR3 runs 13 residues. CDR1 is GTSNPN, CDR2 SVGIG, per germline (reference sequence). The CDR3 DNA follows: TGTGCCTGGAGTGTAATCCGTAATGAAAAACTGTTTTTT. This codes for CAWSVIRNEKLFF.

In regard to this clone: At one end, the junction sequence differs from germline, possibly due to a read error. The J gene is TRBJ1-3, the V gene TRBV7-7, with 7 nucleotides matching TRBD1. Germline values: CDR1 SSHAT, CDR2 FNYEAQ (reference sequence). The CDR3 has 14 amino acids. In nucleotides, the CDR3 is TGTGCTAGCAGCTCCGGGACAGCTGGAAACACCATATATTTT. Encoded protein: CASSSGTAGNTIYF.